These 24 T cell receptor beta chains came from one sample sequenced in a study of long-term antiretroviral therapy in people with HIV. Sequencing used immunoSEQ v3.0 at survey level. Repertoires were generated with immunoSEQ multiplex PCR, while TCRdb's copy carries only in-frame clones and drops some. The table records fewer than 30,000 clones, roughly 84% of them present only once. The specimen comprised unsorted PBMCs, sampled 0.8 years after starting antiretroviral therapy. The origin of the receptors is a woman in her thirties with HIV.

The chain recombines TRBV30 with TRBJ1-5; unclear D gene. The ends were cut back, 2 bases at V and 4 bases at J, with 6 bases in the middle. This CDR3 is 12 amino acids long. Looked up from germline, CDR1 is GTSNPN and CDR2 is SVGIG (reference sequence). The DNA for the CDR3 is TGTGCCTGGAGTCTAAATAATCAGCCCCAGCATTTT. Protein product: CAWSLNNQPQHF.

This chain connects TRBV11-2 to TRBJ1-2, with D maybe TRBD1 (6 bases). In germline, CDR1 is SGHAT, CDR2 FQNNGV. The CDR3 is 16 amino acids. V dropped 4 bases and J dropped 4 bases, with 19 bases sitting between them. Here the CDR3 DNA reads TGTGCCAGCAGCTCCAGGGGTTCCCGATCCAGCTATGGCTACACCTTC. As protein: CASSSRGSRSSYGYTF.

The chain couples TRBV7-3 to TRBJ1-2; D gene uncertain. The germline CDR1 and CDR2 sequences are SGHTA and FQGTGA. This CDR3 is 12 amino acids long. Trimming cost V 6 bases and J 8 bases, with 13 bases left between them. As DNA, the CDR3 is TGTGCCAGCAGTCCAGGACTGGGAGGCTACACCTTC. Amino acids: CASSPGLGGYTF.

This clone has just a few counts. V is TRBV19 and J is TRBJ1-2; 9 bases fit TRBD1. The ends lost 3 bases at V and 3 bases at J; junction bases unmatched: 5. CDR3 length equals 15 residues. Per germline, CDR1 LNHDA and CDR2 SQIVND (reference sequence). The CDR3 protein is CASSIGTGWDYGYTF. CDR3 in DNA: TGTGCCAGTAGTATCGGGACAGGGTGGGACTATGGCTACACCTTC.

V usage is TRBV5-1 and J usage is TRBJ2-7, with 8 bases matching TRBD1. After removal of 4 bases from V and 3 bases from J, the junction contained 15 bases not matched to a gene. CDR3 length equals 17 residues. Germline V gene sequence: CDR1 SGHRS, CDR2 YFSETQ. The CDR3 bases are TGCGCCAGCAGCCTAGAACCAGTCGGGACAGGTTTCTACGAGCAGTACTTC. Its protein is CASSLEPVGTGFYEQYF.

The rearrangement joins TRBV30 to TRBJ1-4, with D possibly TRBD1 on 5 matching bases. The germline CDR1 and CDR2 sequences are GTSNPN and SVGIG (reference sequence). The CDR3 runs to 13 residues. Trimming cost V 1 base and J 4 bases, with 7 bases left between them. In nucleotides, the CDR3 is TGTGCCTGGAGTGGACAGATTAATGAAAAACTGTTTTTT. Translation gives CAWSGQINEKLFF.

The chain carries TRBV6-6 and TRBJ1-3; D gene ambiguous. Germline CDR1 MNHNY, CDR2 SVGAGI (reference sequence). Trimming shortened V by 5 bases and J by 4 bases, and 15 bases separated the two germline ends. The CDR3 runs to 15 residues. The CDR3 region has the DNA TGTGCCAGCAGTATCCCTCCGGGTAACGGAAACACCATATATTTT. Translation gives CASSIPPGNGNTIYF.

The V call is TRBV7-9, the J call TRBJ1-1; D is undetermined. CDR1 is SEHNR, CDR2 FQNEAQ, per germline (reference sequence). V was cut by 4 bases and J by 1 base, with 7 bases left in between. The CDR3 consists of 13 residues. DNA for the CDR3: TGTGCCAGCAGCTCGTCAGAGAACACTGAAGCTTTCTTT. This encodes CASSSSENTEAFF. Full variable domain (remainder filled in from reference TRBV7-9 and TRBJ1-1): DTGVSQNPRHKITKRGQNVTFRCDPISEHNRLYWYRQTLGQGPEFLTYFQNEAQLEKSRLLSDRFSAERPKGSFSTLEIQRTEQGDSAMYLCASSSSENTEAFFGQGTRLTVV.

This chain connects TRBV2 to TRBJ1-5; TRBD1 aligns across 8 bases. Per the germline V gene, CDR1 is SNHLY and CDR2 is FYNNEI. The CDR3 loop spans 14 amino acids. Losses at the gene ends were 6 bases for V and 7 bases for J; bases not matched to a gene: 8. CDR3 in DNA: TGTGCCAGCAGAGATACAGGGGGGTGGCAGCCCCAGCATTTT. Residues: CASRDTGGWQPQHF.

The rearrangement joins TRBV6-5 to TRBJ1-4, with D perhaps matching TRBD1 (6 bases). Trimming cost V 0 bases and J 4 bases, with 9 bases left between them. Germline V gives CDR1 MNHEY, CDR2 SVGAGI. The CDR3 sequence is 15 residues long. The CDR3 sequence: CASSYSHRDNEKLFF. The CDR3 coding sequence is TGTGCCAGCAGTTACTCGCACAGGGATAATGAAAAACTGTTTTTT.

V gene TRBV23-1 combines with J gene TRBJ1-1; TRBD1 might be the D (5 bases). TRBV23-1 belongs to the ORF category, with a function that is uncertain. V lost 0 bases and J 3 bases, leaving 11 bases between the germline ends. The CDR3 consists of 15 residues. CDR3 region: CASSQSSGTYTEAFF. CDR3 DNA sequence: TGCGCCAGCAGTCAATCGTCAGGGACGTACACTGAAGCTTTCTTT.

The V gene is TRBV5-1, the J gene TRBJ2-5; 10 bases fit TRBD2. From germline, CDR1 is SGHRS and CDR2 YFSETQ. The CDR3 runs 15 residues. V dropped 4 bases and J dropped 5; count of bases not matched to a gene: 8. CDR3 protein: CASSRATSGIETQYF. CDR3 bases: TGCGCCAGCAGCCGGGCAACTAGCGGGATCGAGACCCAGTACTTC.

The rearrangement joins TRBV6-4 to TRBJ1-4; 11 bases match TRBD1. This CDR3 has 14 amino acids. V was clipped by 6 bases and J by 7 bases; unmatched bases: 4. Germline V gives CDR1 MRHNA, CDR2 SNTAGT. CDR3 loop: CASSPGTGGEKLFF. For the CDR3, the DNA is TGTGCCAGCAGCCCCGGGACAGGGGGTGAAAAACTGTTTTTT.

The chain joins TRBV7-2 to TRBJ1-6; D gene ambiguous. Germline lookup yields CDR1 SGHTA and CDR2 FQGNSA. The germline V and J ends were trimmed by 1 base and 7 bases, with 11 bases remaining between them. This CDR3 region has 15 residues. CDR3 sequence reads: CASSLEGTVNSPLHF. The CDR3 DNA sequence: TGTGCCAGCAGCTTAGAGGGAACGGTGAATTCACCCCTCCACTTT.

This chain joins TRBV5-1 and TRBJ2-3; 7 bases are a match to TRBD2. Trimming removed 0 bases from V and 2 bases from J; junction bases left unmatched: 3. Germline CDR1 SGHRS, CDR2 YFSETQ. The CDR3 covers 15 residues. CDR3 region: CASSLGRGDTDTQYF. CDR3 DNA sequence: TGCGCCAGCAGCTTGGGCCGGGGGGACACAGATACGCAGTATTTT.

The V gene is TRBV4-1, the J gene TRBJ1-4; maybe TRBD1 (5 bases). The CDR3 is 17 amino acids. Germline V gene lookup returns CDR1 MGHRA and CDR2 YSYEKL. V was pared by 1 base and J by 5 bases, with 17 bases between. Written as DNA, the CDR3 is TGCGCCAGCAGCCAAGTAGTTTATGGGACGGGCAATGAAAAACTGTTTTTT. It specifies CASSQVVYGTGNEKLFF.

The chain carries TRBV15 and TRBJ1-5; D is ambiguous. Trimming removed 5 bases at V and 0 bases at J, with 20 bases between. CDR1 is LNHNV, CDR2 YYDKDF, per germline (reference sequence). This CDR3 contains 18 residues. CDR3 loop: CATSRYSISTYSNQPQHF. Written as DNA, the CDR3 is TGTGCCACCAGCCGATACAGTATCTCAACCTATAGCAATCAGCCCCAGCATTTT.

The chain recombines TRBV5-1 with TRBJ1-2, with a weak D call TRBD1 (5 bases). The length of the CDR3 is 16 residues. The ends were cut back, 5 bases at V and 4 bases at J, with 21 bases in the middle. CDR1 is SGHRS, CDR2 YFSETQ, per germline. CDR3 nucleotide sequence: TGCGCCAGCAGTCCAAATCGTTGGGGGATCGGCTATGGCTACACCTTC. This translates into CASSPNRWGIGYGYTF. Combining the CDR3 with reference TRBV5-1 and TRBJ1-2 gives the whole variable domain KAGVTQTPRYLIKTRGQQVTLSCSPISGHRSVSWYQQTPGQGLQFLFEYFSETQRNKGNFPGRFSGRQFSNSRSEMNVSTLELGDSALYLCASSPNRWGIGYGYTFGSGTRLTVV.

The J gene is TRBJ2-3, the V gene TRBV19, with D possibly matching TRBD2 (5 bases). V shed 7 bases and J shed 10 bases, with 21 bases lying between them. Germline lookup yields CDR1 LNHDA and CDR2 SQIVND (reference sequence). The CDR3 is 14 amino acids. The CDR3 DNA sequence: TGTGCCAGTAATAAGGCACGGGGATCTAAGGCGCAGTATTTT. It yields the protein CASNKARGSKAQYF.

The rearrangement links TRBV5-1 to TRBJ2-5; 9 bases agree with TRBD1. CDR3 size: 14 residues. J gave up 4 bases and V 7 bases, and 8 bases lay outside the gene matches. Germline loops: CDR1 SGHRS, CDR2 YFSETQ. The CDR3 coding sequence is TGCGCCAGCGGAGGGGGACAGGGCGTAGAGACCCAGTACTTC. Protein sequence: CASGGGQGVETQYF.

The rearrangement uses TRBV5-6 and TRBJ1-3, with 7 bases matching TRBD1. The CDR3 covers 14 residues. Unmatched junction bases numbered 4, after V lost 7 bases and J lost 0 bases. CDR1 and CDR2 (germline): SGHDT, YYEEEE. The DNA for the CDR3 is TGTGCCAGCGCGGACAGGATCTCTGGAAACACCATATATTTT. This translates into CASADRISGNTIYF.

The V gene is TRBV6-5, the J gene TRBJ1-6; the D gene is possibly TRBD1 (5 bases). The germline V gene encodes CDR1 MNHEY and CDR2 SVGAGI. Trimming shortened V by 7 bases and J by 1 base, and 11 bases separated the two germline ends. CDR3 length equals 15 residues. The chain's CDR3 is CASKRGGSYNSPLHF. The CDR3 nucleotides read TGTGCCAGCAAACGGGGCGGGTCCTATAATTCACCCCTCCACTTT.

This rearrangement joins TRBV7-3 to TRBJ2-3; D not resolved. V was cut by 4 bases and J by 4 bases, with 9 bases left in between. Germline CDR1 and CDR2: SGHTA and FQGTGA. This CDR3 is 13 amino acids long. CDR3 coding DNA: TGTGCCAGCAGCTCCTTAAAGGCAGATACGCAGTATTTT. As protein: CASSSLKADTQYF.

The V call is TRBV6-6, the J call TRBJ1-6; possible D gene TRBD1, 5 bases. This CDR3 region has 12 residues. Germline V gene data show CDR1 as MNHNY and CDR2 as SVGAGI (reference sequence). V shed 5 bases and J shed 10 bases, with 9 bases lying between them. This CDR3 is CASSLPGSPLHF. CDR3 bases: TGTGCCAGCAGTCTCCCAGGGTCACCCCTCCACTTT.